Shown below are 18 T cell receptor beta chains from a single sample sequenced in a study of blood T cell repertoires in COVID-19. Libraries were prepared by immunoSEQ multiplex PCR; TCRdb keeps only in-frame clonotypes and omits some of them. The sample has more than 300,000 clones; 88% are singletons. The sample consisted of PBMCs or T cells enriched from blood (not recorded which). These receptors were taken from a woman aged 18 to 35 who had recovered from COVID-19.

CDR3 DNA sequence: TGTGCCAGCAGTCCTGCGCCATCTAACTATGGCTACACCTTC. It encodes CASSPAPSNYGYTF. The J gene is TRBJ1-2, the V gene TRBV6-5, with D uncertain. This CDR3 has 14 amino acids. Per the germline V gene, CDR1 is MNHEY and CDR2 is SVGAGI. V gave up 5 bases and J gave up 0 bases, with 10 bases separating them.

This clone was detected only a few times. The chain joins TRBV4-1 to TRBJ1-6; D remains ambiguous. Trimming took off 4 bases at V and 7 bases at J, with 5 bases between the two ends. Germline V CDR1 and CDR2: MGHRA, YSYEKL. The CDR3 is made up of 12 amino acids. CDR3 in DNA: TGCGCCAGCAGCCCCCTGAATTCACCCCTCCACTTT. Encoded protein: CASSPLNSPLHF.

Only one count was recorded for this clone. V gene TRBV7-9 combines with J gene TRBJ2-1; D call uncertain. Germline V CDR1 and CDR2: SEHNR, FQNEAQ (reference sequence). The ends were cut back, 5 bases at V and 8 bases at J, with 13 bases in the middle. This CDR3 is built from 13 residues. CDR3 region: CASSPTASYEQFF. The CDR3 region has the DNA TGTGCCAGCAGCCCTACAGCAAGCTATGAGCAGTTCTTC.

The CDR3 is CASSPYPGTGEIVGYTF. The CDR3 DNA is TGTGCCAGCTCTCCTTATCCTGGGACAGGGGAAATTGTTGGCTACACCTTC. This chain links TRBV27 with TRBJ1-2, with 10 bases aligning to TRBD1. The CDR3 length is 17 residues. J was trimmed by 7 bases and V by 8 bases; bases with no gene match: 19. CDR1 and CDR2 from the germline V gene are MNHEY and SMNVEV (reference sequence).

The chain joins TRBV10-3 to TRBJ2-3; 10 bases align to TRBD2. Germline V CDR1 and CDR2: ENHRY, SYGVKD. The CDR3 loop spans 15 amino acids. V shed 7 bases and J 0 bases; nucleotides not matched to a gene: 4. DNA of the CDR3: TGTGCCATCACTAGCGGGGGTGCTAGCACAGATACGCAGTATTTT. This gives the protein CAITSGGASTDTQYF.

The chain has TRBV30 and TRBJ2-1; D unresolved. The CDR3 loop spans 12 amino acids. Germline assignment: CDR1 GTSNPN and CDR2 SVGIG (reference sequence). Trimming left V 5 bases short and J 1 base short, with 6 bases between. The CDR3 protein is CAWARSYNEQFF. The CDR3 nucleotides are TGTGCCTGGGCTCGGTCCTACAATGAGCAGTTCTTC.

The V gene is TRBV10-3, the J gene TRBJ1-1; 10 bases align to TRBD1. Germline CDR1 ENHRY, CDR2 SYGVKD. V gave up 6 bases and J gave up 8 bases; unmatched junction bases: 15. This CDR3 is 16 amino acids long. In nucleotides, the CDR3 is TGTGCCATCAGCGATCATTATCGGACAGGGGGTAAAGAAGCTTTCTTT. This encodes CAISDHYRTGGKEAFF.

For the CDR3, the DNA is TGTGCCAGTAGTTGGAGGGGCAATGAAAAACTGTTTTTT. Translated: CASSWRGNEKLFF. J is TRBJ1-4 and V is TRBV19; D may be TRBD1 (5 bases). The CDR3 covers 13 residues. Per germline, CDR1 LNHDA and CDR2 SQIVND (reference sequence). V was pared by 5 bases and J by 5 bases, with 9 bases between.

The J gene is TRBJ2-1, the V gene TRBV28; 12 nucleotides line up with TRBD2. The length of the CDR3 is 15 residues. Germline V gene sequence: CDR1 MDHEN, CDR2 SYDVKM. Trimming removed 4 bases from V and 7 bases from J; junction bases left unmatched: 5. The CDR3 DNA reads as TGTGCCAGCAGTTACTCTAGCGGGGGGGCGAATGAGCAGTTCTTC. Translated, it gives CASSYSSGGANEQFF.

This sequence joins TRBV3-1 (or the pseudogene TRBV3-2) and TRBJ2-3; D might be TRBD2 (6 bases). The length of the CDR3 is 16 residues. Trimming removed 0 bases from V and 2 bases from J, with 12 bases in between. Per the germline V gene, CDR1 is LGHDT and CDR2 is YNNKEL (reference sequence). CDR3 in amino acids: CASSQDRGEHTDTQYF. The CDR3, as DNA: TGTGCCAGCAGCCAAGATCGCGGGGAACACACAGATACGCAGTATTTT.

V gene TRBV28 combines with J gene TRBJ1-1; possible D gene TRBD1, 6 bases. The CDR3 has 15 residues. V was cut by 6 bases and J by 4 bases, with 18 bases left in between. Germline loops: CDR1 MDHEN, CDR2 SYDVKM. The CDR3 DNA sequence: TGTGCCAGCAGGGGTCAGGGGACCCTTGGCACTGAAGCTTTCTTT. As protein: CASRGQGTLGTEAFF.

The chain recombines TRBV5-4 with TRBJ1-2; tentative D call: TRBD1 (5 bases). The CDR3 is made up of 14 amino acids. CDR1 is SGHNT and CDR2 is YYREEE in the germline V gene (reference sequence). V was shortened by 4 bases and J by 4 bases, with 14 bases between the two germline ends. Written as DNA, the CDR3 is TGTGCCAGCAGCCTTCGGGCAGGGCCCTATGGCTACACCTTC. It codes for CASSLRAGPYGYTF.

The chain has TRBV7-9 and TRBJ1-2, with D uncertain. With 6 bases removed from V and 11 bases from J, the gap between germline ends came to 13 bases. The CDR3 has 11 amino acids. Germline V gives CDR1 SEHNR, CDR2 FQNEAQ (reference sequence). CDR3 coding DNA: TGTGCCAGCAGTTATAACACCAGGTACACCTTC. Translating gives CASSYNTRYTF. The variable domain in full, completed from reference TRBV7-9 and TRBJ1-2, reads DTGVSQNPRHKITKRGQNVTFRCDPISEHNRLYWYRQTLGQGPEFLTYFQNEAQLEKSRLLSDRFSAERPKGSFSTLEIQRTEQGDSAMYLCASSYNTRYTFGSGTRLTVV.

This sequence joins TRBV18 and TRBJ2-2; D uncertain. Trimming took off 0 bases at V and 2 bases at J, with 10 bases between the two ends. Germline V gene sequence: CDR1 KGHSH, CDR2 LQKENI. This CDR3 region has 16 residues. CDR3 DNA: TGTGCCAGCTCACCACCGATGGCACAAAACACCGGGGAGCTGTTTTTT. Its protein is CASSPPMAQNTGELFF.

The chain has TRBV5-8 and TRBJ2-3, with D unresolved. In germline, CDR1 is SGHTS, CDR2 YDEGEE. Trimming took off 1 base at V and 0 bases at J, with 18 bases between the two ends. This CDR3 spans 18 amino acids. The CDR3 DNA reads as TGTGCCAGCAGCTTGTATCTTCCGCTAACCTCTAGCACAGATACGCAGTATTTT. This codes for CASSLYLPLTSSTDTQYF.

The chain's CDR3 is CASSYTEGYGYTF. The CDR3 nucleotides are TGTGCCAGCAGTTACACGGAGGGGTATGGCTACACCTTC. This rearrangement joins TRBV6-5 to TRBJ1-2; D may be TRBD1 (5 bases). V was clipped by 2 bases and J by 5 bases, with 9 bases between them. CDR1 and CDR2 (germline): MNHEY, SVGAGI. The CDR3 extends over 13 amino acids.

The chain recombines TRBV5-4 with TRBJ1-1; D gene unclear. The CDR3 contains 15 residues. Germline values: CDR1 SGHNT, CDR2 YYREEE (reference sequence). Trimming left V 6 bases short and J 3 bases short, with 18 bases between. The chain's CDR3 is CASKLQGPRDTEAFF. CDR3 DNA sequence: TGTGCCAGCAAGCTCCAAGGCCCGCGGGACACTGAAGCTTTCTTT.

This clone has only a few counts. CDR3 loop: CASSTETGELFF. The CDR3 DNA is TGTGCCAGCAGCACAGAGACCGGGGAGCTGTTTTTT. This chain joins TRBV7-9 and TRBJ2-2; D is unclear. V was clipped by 5 bases and J by 5 bases, with 6 bases between them. CDR1 SEHNR and CDR2 FQNEAQ come from the germline V gene (reference sequence). The CDR3 is 12 residues long.